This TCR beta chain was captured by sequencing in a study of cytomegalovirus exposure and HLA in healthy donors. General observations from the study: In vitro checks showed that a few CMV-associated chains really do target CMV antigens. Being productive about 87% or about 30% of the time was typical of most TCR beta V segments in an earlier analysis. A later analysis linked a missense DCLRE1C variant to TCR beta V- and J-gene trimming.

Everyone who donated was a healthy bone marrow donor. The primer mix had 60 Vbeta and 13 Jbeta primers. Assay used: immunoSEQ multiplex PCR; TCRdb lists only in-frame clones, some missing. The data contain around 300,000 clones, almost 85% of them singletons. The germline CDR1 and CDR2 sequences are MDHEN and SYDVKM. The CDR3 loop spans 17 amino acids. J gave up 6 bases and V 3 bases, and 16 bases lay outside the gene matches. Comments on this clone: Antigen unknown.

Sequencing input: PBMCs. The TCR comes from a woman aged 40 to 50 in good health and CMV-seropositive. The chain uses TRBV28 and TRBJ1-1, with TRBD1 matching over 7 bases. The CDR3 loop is CASSFWDSGLQDAEAFF. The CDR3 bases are TGTGCCAGCAGTTTCTGGGACAGTGGACTTCAGGACGCTGAAGCTTTCTTT.